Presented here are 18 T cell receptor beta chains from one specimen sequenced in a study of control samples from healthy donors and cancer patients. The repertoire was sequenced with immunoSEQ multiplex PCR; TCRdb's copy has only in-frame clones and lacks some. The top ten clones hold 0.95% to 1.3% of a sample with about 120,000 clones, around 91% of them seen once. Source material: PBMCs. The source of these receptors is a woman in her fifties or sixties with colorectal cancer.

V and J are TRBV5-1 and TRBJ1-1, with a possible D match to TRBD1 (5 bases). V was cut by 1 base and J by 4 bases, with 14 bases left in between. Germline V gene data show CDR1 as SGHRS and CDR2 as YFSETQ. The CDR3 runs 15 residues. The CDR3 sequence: CASSLYQPGGTEAFF. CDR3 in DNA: TGCGCCAGCAGCTTGTACCAACCGGGGGGCACTGAAGCTTTCTTT.

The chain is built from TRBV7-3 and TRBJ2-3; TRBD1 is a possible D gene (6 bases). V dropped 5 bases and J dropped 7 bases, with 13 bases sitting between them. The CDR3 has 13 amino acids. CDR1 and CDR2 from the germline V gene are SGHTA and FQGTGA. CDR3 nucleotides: TGTGCCAGCAGCCTCGGGGACACCCATACGCAGTATTTT. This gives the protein CASSLGDTHTQYF.

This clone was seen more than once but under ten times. Here the CDR3 DNA reads TGTGCCAGCAGTTTAGGGCCGGAGACCCAGTACTTC. Protein product: CASSLGPETQYF. The V and J genes are TRBV12-3 or TRBV12-4 and TRBJ2-5; D unclear. The CDR3 loop spans 12 amino acids. V was trimmed by 1 base and J by 5 bases, leaving 5 bases between them.

CDR3 protein: CASSGLGSIQYF. The DNA of the CDR3 is TGTGCCAGCAGTGGTCTAGGGTCCATTCAGTACTTC. This chain uses TRBV2 with TRBJ2-4; D unresolved. With 4 bases removed from V and 9 bases from J, the gap between germline ends came to 10 bases. The CDR3 has 12 residues. Germline V gives CDR1 SNHLY, CDR2 FYNNEI.

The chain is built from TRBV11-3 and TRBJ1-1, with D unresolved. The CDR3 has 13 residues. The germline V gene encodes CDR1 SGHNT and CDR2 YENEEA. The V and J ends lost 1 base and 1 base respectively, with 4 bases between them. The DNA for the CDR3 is TGTGCCAGCAGCTTAGGTCGGAACACTGAAGCTTTCTTT. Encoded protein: CASSLGRNTEAFF. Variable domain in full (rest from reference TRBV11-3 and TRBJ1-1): EAGVVQSPRYKIIEKKQPVAFWCNPISGHNTLYWYLQNLGQGPELLIRYENEEAVDDSQLPKDRFSAERLKGVDSTLKIQPAELGDSAVYLCASSLGRNTEAFFGQGTRLTVV.

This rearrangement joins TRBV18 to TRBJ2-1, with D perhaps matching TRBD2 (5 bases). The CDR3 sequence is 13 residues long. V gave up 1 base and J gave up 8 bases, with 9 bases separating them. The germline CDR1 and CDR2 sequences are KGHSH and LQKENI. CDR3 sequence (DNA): TGTGCCAGCTCACCACGGGAGAACCATGAGCAGTTCTTC. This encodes CASSPRENHEQFF.

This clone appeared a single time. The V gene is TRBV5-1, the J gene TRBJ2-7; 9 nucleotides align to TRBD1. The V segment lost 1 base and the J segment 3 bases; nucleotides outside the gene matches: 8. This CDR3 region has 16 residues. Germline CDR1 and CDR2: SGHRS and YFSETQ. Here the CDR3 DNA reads TGCGCCAGCAGCTTGAGACCCGACAGGGGGGTCTACGAGCAGTACTTC. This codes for CASSLRPDRGVYEQYF.

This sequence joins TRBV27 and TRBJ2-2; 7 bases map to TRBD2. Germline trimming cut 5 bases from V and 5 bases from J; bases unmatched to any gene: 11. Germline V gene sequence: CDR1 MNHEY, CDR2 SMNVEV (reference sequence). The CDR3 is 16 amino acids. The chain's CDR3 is CASSPYAGADTGELFF. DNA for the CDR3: TGTGCCAGCAGTCCCTATGCGGGAGCGGATACCGGGGAGCTGTTTTTT.

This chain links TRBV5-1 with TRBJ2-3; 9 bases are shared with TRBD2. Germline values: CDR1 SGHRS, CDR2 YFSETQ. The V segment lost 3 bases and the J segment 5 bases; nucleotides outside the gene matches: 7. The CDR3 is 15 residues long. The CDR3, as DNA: TGCGCCAGCAGCTACGAGCGGGGGGCGATAGATACGCAGTATTTT. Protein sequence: CASSYERGAIDTQYF.

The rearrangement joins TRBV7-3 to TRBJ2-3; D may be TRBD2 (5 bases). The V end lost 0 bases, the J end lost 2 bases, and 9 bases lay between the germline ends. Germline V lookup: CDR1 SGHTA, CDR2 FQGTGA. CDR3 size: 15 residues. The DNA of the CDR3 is TGTGCCAGCAGCTTAACAGGGAGTGACACAGATACGCAGTATTTT. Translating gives CASSLTGSDTDTQYF. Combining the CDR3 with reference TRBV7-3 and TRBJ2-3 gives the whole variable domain GAGVSQTPSNKVTEKGKYVELRCDPISGHTALYWYRQSLGQGPEFLIYFQGTGAADDSGLPNDRFFAVRPEGSVSTLKIQRTERGDSAVYLCASSLTGSDTDTQYFGPGTRLTVL.

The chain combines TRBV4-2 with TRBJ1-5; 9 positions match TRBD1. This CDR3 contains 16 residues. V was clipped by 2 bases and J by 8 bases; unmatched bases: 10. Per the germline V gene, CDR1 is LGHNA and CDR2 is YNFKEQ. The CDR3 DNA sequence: TGTGCCAGCAGCCAAAACCTCCCGGGACAGGGCGAGCCCCAGCATTTT. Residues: CASSQNLPGQGEPQHF.

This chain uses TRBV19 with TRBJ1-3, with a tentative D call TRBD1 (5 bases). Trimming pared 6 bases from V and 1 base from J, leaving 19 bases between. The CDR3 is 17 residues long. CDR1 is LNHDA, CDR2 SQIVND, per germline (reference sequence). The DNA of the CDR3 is TGTGCCAGTAGCATCCTTGCTGGCAGGGCTTCTGGAAACACCATATATTTT. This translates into CASSILAGRASGNTIYF.

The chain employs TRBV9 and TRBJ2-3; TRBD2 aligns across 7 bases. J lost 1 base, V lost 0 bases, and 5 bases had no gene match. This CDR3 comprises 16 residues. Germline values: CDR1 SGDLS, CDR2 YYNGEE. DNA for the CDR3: TGTGCCAGCAGCGTAGGACCGAGCGGGGGCACAGATACGCAGTATTTT. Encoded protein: CASSVGPSGGTDTQYF.

In nucleotides, the CDR3 is TGCGCCAGCAGCTTGGGACTAGGCCCTCGCGAGCAGTACTTC. Amino acid sequence: CASSLGLGPREQYF. The J gene is TRBJ2-7, the V gene TRBV5-1, with D possibly matching TRBD2 (6 bases). The CDR3 is 14 amino acids. With 0 bases removed from V and 6 bases from J, the gap between germline ends came to 13 bases. Germline V gene data show CDR1 as SGHRS and CDR2 as YFSETQ.

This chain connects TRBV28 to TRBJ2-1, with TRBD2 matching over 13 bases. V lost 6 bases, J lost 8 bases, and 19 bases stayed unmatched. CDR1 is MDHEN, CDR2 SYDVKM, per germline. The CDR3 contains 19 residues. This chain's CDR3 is CASSGSGLAGVGLGDEQFF. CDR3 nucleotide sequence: TGTGCCAGCAGCGGATCTGGACTAGCGGGAGTTGGTTTGGGCGATGAGCAGTTCTTC.

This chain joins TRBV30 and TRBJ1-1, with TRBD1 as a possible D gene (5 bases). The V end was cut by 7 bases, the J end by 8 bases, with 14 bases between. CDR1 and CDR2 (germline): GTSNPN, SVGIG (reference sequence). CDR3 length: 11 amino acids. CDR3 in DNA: TGTGCCTCCTCGGGGGTAGGAGAAGCTTTCTTT. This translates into CASSGVGEAFF.

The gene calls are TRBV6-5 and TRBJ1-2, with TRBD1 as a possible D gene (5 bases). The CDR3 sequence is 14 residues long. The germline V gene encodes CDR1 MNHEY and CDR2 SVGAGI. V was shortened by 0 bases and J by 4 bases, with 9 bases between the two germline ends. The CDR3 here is CASSYSRDGYGYTF. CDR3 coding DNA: TGTGCCAGCAGTTACTCCCGGGACGGCTATGGCTACACCTTC.

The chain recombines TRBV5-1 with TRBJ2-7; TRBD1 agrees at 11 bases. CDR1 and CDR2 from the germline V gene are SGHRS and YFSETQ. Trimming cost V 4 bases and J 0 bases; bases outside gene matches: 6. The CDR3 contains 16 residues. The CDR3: CASSGTGTGGSYEQYF. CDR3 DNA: TGCGCCAGCAGCGGGACCGGGACAGGGGGCTCCTACGAGCAGTACTTC. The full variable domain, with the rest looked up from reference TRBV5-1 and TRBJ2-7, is KAGVTQTPRYLIKTRGQQVTLSCSPISGHRSVSWYQQTPGQGLQFLFEYFSETQRNKGNFPGRFSGRQFSNSRSEMNVSTLELGDSALYLCASSGTGTGGSYEQYFGPGTRLTVT.